This T cell receptor (beta chain) was captured in a study of cytomegalovirus exposure and HLA in healthy donors. Overall study results and limits: At a 0.05 false discovery rate, a later analysis found around 15,000 TCR beta sequences to be associated with HLA alleles. Later genetic work tied a missense DCLRE1C variant to beta-chain V and J trimming. Researchers had no immune exposure information except CMV serostatus available.

Use of 60 Vbeta and 13 Jbeta primers characterized the PCR. Profiling relied on immunoSEQ multiplex PCR, and the TCRdb table lists in-frame clones only, not all of them. The sample lists almost 200,000 clones, 70% to 85% occurring once. As for the donors, each was a healthy bone marrow donor. On this clone: What it binds is unknown.

What was sequenced was PBMCs. This sequence originates from a woman aged 25 to 39 in good health and CMV-seropositive.

The CDR3 DNA follows: TGTGCCTGGAGTTTTATGAACACTGAAGCTTTCTTT. The encoded protein is CAWSFMNTEAFF. The chain uses TRBV30 and TRBJ1-1; D remains ambiguous. Germline V gene sequence: CDR1 GTSNPN, CDR2 SVGIG (reference sequence). The CDR3 spans 12 residues. The V and J ends lost 2 bases and 0 bases respectively, with 4 bases between them.